This passage covers 5 T cell receptor beta chains from one sample sequenced in a study of vaccination effects on CD4 cells after COVID-19. No cognate antigen is known for these TCRs. After expansion with viral peptide pools in the ViraFEST assay, antigen-specific CD4+ T cells were sequenced. It was after approximately 11 days of culture that CD4+ T cells were isolated. Clones were sequenced by immunoSEQ multiplex PCR, and TCRdb holds only the in-frame ones, with some missing. The table has roughly 76,000 clones, about 74% seen once. The starting material was CD4+ T cells from PBMCs cultured with HCoV-229E spike peptides, obtained before COVID-19 vaccination. The source of these receptors is a human donor who received a COVID-19 vaccine.

The genes are TRBV11-2 and TRBJ2-1, with 7 bases matching TRBD2. This CDR3 region has 17 residues. The germline gives CDR1 SGHAT, CDR2 FQNNGV. With 5 bases clipped from V and 5 bases from J, the junction kept 15 bases outside the gene matches. The chain's CDR3 is CASSPPLNSGRHNEQFF. The CDR3 nucleotides read TGTGCCAGCAGCCCCCCCCTCAATAGCGGGCGCCACAATGAGCAGTTCTTC.

The J gene is TRBJ1-5, the V gene TRBV4-2, with 7 bases fitting TRBD1. Germline CDR1 reads LGHNA; CDR2 reads YNFKEQ. The CDR3 runs 15 residues. V lost 0 bases to trimming and J lost 8 bases; unmatched junction nucleotides: 7. The CDR3 protein is CASSQDLQGPEPQHF. CDR3 nucleotides: TGTGCCAGCAGCCAAGATTTACAGGGGCCTGAGCCCCAGCATTTT.

The CDR3 DNA reads as TGTGCCAGCAGCTTTAGGACTAGCGGGACCGGGGAGCTGTTTTTT. Translating gives CASSFRTSGTGELFF. This rearrangement joins TRBV5-4 to TRBJ2-2; 11 bases agree with TRBD2. After removal of 2 bases from V and 5 bases from J, the junction contained 2 bases not matched to a gene. This CDR3 has 15 amino acids. CDR1 and CDR2 (germline): SGHNT, YYREEE (reference sequence).

The V gene is TRBV7-2, the J gene TRBJ2-1; weak D call: TRBD2 (6 bases). CDR1 is SGHTA, CDR2 FQGNSA, per germline. V was cut by 7 bases and J by 0 bases, with 16 bases left in between. This CDR3 has 16 residues. In DNA form, the CDR3 reads TGTGCCAGCAAGGAGGGCGTCAGCCGCTCCTACAATGAGCAGTTCTTC. It yields the protein CASKEGVSRSYNEQFF.

The J gene is TRBJ1-1, the V gene TRBV9, with D uncertain. Trimming left V 1 base short and J 6 bases short, with 10 bases between. The CDR3 is 13 amino acids. Germline V lookup: CDR1 SGDLS, CDR2 YYNGEE. The CDR3 DNA is TGTGCCAGCAGCGTAAACTTTCAGGCTGAAGCTTTCTTT. Translating it yields CASSVNFQAEAFF.